The 11 T cell receptor beta chains below come from one sample, sequenced in a study of blood T cell repertoires in COVID-19. Some clones are missing from TCRdb's copy, which holds only in-frame ones; the method was immunoSEQ multiplex PCR. The sample consists of 90,000 to 100,000 clones, 75% to 90% of them appearing once. The source material was peripheral blood. These receptors came from a man at least 80 years old with acute or convalescent COVID-19.

A note on this clone: Other DNA sequences in this specimen translate into the identical CDR3. This sequence joins TRBV7-9 and TRBJ1-6; possibly TRBD1 for D (5 bases). Germline CDR1 is SEHNR and CDR2 is FQNEAQ (reference sequence). The germline V and J ends were trimmed by 5 bases and 5 bases, with 10 bases remaining between them. CDR3 size: 14 residues. CDR3 in DNA: TGTGCCAGCAGCCTCGGACAAGATAATTCACCCCTCCACTTT. Its protein product is CASSLGQDNSPLHF.

The V call is TRBV5-4, the J call TRBJ2-1, with 8 bases lining up with TRBD2. The ends lost 0 bases at V and 6 bases at J; junction bases unmatched: 5. The CDR3 length is 15 residues. Germline CDR1 SGHNT, CDR2 YYREEE (reference sequence). The CDR3 loop is CASSLGREGRNEQFF. CDR3 sequence (DNA): TGTGCCAGCAGCTTGGGTCGGGAGGGCCGCAATGAGCAGTTCTTC.

The chain combines TRBV9 with TRBJ2-7; 12 bases agree with TRBD2. The CDR3 covers 17 residues. Germline loops: CDR1 SGDLS, CDR2 YYNGEE. V trimming: 1 base; J trimming: 6 bases; junction bases outside the gene matches: 11. In DNA form, the CDR3 reads TGTGCCAGCAGCGTAATTACCGGACTAGCGGGGTGGGGCGAGCAGTACTTC. This encodes CASSVITGLAGWGEQYF. Full variable domain (remainder filled in from reference TRBV9 and TRBJ2-7): DSGVTQTPKHLITATGQRVTLRCSPRSGDLSVYWYQQSLDQGLQFLIQYYNGEERAKGNILERFSAQQFPDLHSELNLSSLELGDSALYFCASSVITGLAGWGEQYFGPGTRLTVT.

This sequence joins TRBV5-6 and TRBJ2-7; TRBD2 agrees at 12 bases. The CDR3 runs to 14 residues. The junction had 0 bases not matched to a gene; V was cut back by 0 bases and J by 5 bases. CDR1 is SGHDT and CDR2 is YYEEEE in the germline V gene. CDR3 amino acids: CASSLGLAGDEQYF. CDR3 nucleotide sequence: TGTGCCAGCAGCTTGGGACTAGCGGGAGACGAGCAGTACTTC.

In DNA form, the CDR3 reads TGTGCCAGCAGCTTCGTGGGAGGGGGCACAGATACGCAGTATTTT. The encoded protein is CASSFVGGGTDTQYF. The chain recombines TRBV7-2 with TRBJ2-3; 7 nucleotides align to TRBD2. The CDR3 totals 15 residues. J lost 1 base, V lost 3 bases, and 4 bases had no gene match. Germline values: CDR1 SGHTA, CDR2 FQGNSA.

The chain combines TRBV5-1 with TRBJ2-3; 8 bases line up with TRBD1. The CDR3 is 15 amino acids. Germline V lookup: CDR1 SGHRS, CDR2 YFSETQ. The V segment lost 5 bases and the J segment 8 bases; nucleotides outside the gene matches: 13. The CDR3 here is CASSGGTGSSGTQYF. Written as DNA, the CDR3 is TGCGCCAGCAGTGGGGGGACAGGCTCTTCGGGTACGCAGTATTTT.

V and J are TRBV5-4 and TRBJ2-4, with TRBD1 as a possible D gene (5 bases). Deletions cut 0 bases from V and 1 base from J, with 11 bases between. This CDR3 region has 16 residues. The germline CDR1 and CDR2 sequences are SGHNT and YYREEE (reference sequence). The CDR3 DNA follows: TGTGCCAGCAGCTTGGGTCAGGGAATGGCCAAAAACATTCAGTACTTC. It encodes CASSLGQGMAKNIQYF.

This clone came up once. The chain uses TRBV7-9 and TRBJ2-1; TRBD2 might be the D (6 bases). V was pared by 3 bases and J by 4 bases, with 13 bases between. The CDR3 is 15 residues long. CDR1 and CDR2 (germline): SEHNR, FQNEAQ (reference sequence). CDR3 region: CASSLEGGVYNEQFF. The CDR3 region has the DNA TGTGCCAGCAGCTTGGAGGGCGGGGTTTACAATGAGCAGTTCTTC.

The J gene is TRBJ2-7, the V gene TRBV28, with D perhaps matching TRBD1 (6 bases). This CDR3 is 14 amino acids long. V was shortened by 3 bases and J by 5 bases, with 14 bases between the two germline ends. In germline, CDR1 is MDHEN, CDR2 SYDVKM. The CDR3 nucleotides read TGTGCCAGCAGTTTTTTGAACAGGGACCACGAGCAGTACTTC. It is translated as CASSFLNRDHEQYF.

The V gene is TRBV9, the J gene TRBJ2-2; 7 nucleotides match TRBD2. The CDR3 has 15 amino acids. The V and J ends lost 2 bases and 1 base, in that order; junction bases with no gene match: 2. Germline V lookup: CDR1 SGDLS, CDR2 YYNGEE. The CDR3 DNA reads as TGTGCCAGCAGCGTCACTAGCGTGAACACCGGGGAGCTGTTTTTT. Its translation: CASSVTSVNTGELFF.

This clone appeared once. The rearrangement links TRBV27 to TRBJ2-1, with 7 bases matching TRBD2. Germline CDR1 reads MNHEY; CDR2 reads SMNVEV (reference sequence). V was pared by 8 bases and J by 6 bases, with 10 bases of the junction left unmatched. The CDR3 totals 14 residues. CDR3 amino acids: CASSAGRVSNEQFF. The CDR3 region has the DNA TGTGCCAGCTCTGCGGGGAGGGTTTCCAATGAGCAGTTCTTC.